One and the same sample provided the 16 T cell receptor beta chains below, sequenced in a study of blood T cell repertoires in COVID-19. Using immunoSEQ multiplex PCR, the repertoire was profiled, and TCRdb retains in-frame clones only, with some absent. The repertoire consists of some 190,000 clones, with about 83% occurring once and the leading ten covering about 5.6%. Sequencing was done on a sample of PBMCs or T cells enriched from blood (not recorded which). The receptor source for this set is a man aged 35-49 years with acute COVID-19.

The genes are TRBV11-2 and TRBJ2-7, with D perhaps TRBD2 (5 bases). CDR1 SGHAT and CDR2 FQNNGV come from the germline V gene. V lost 4 bases, J lost 2 bases, and 27 bases lay in between. The CDR3 is made up of 19 amino acids. The CDR3 bases are TGTGCCAGCAGCTCCCCCACGACTACCTGGACTGAAGATACCTACGAGCAGTACTTC. Its translation is CASSSPTTTWTEDTYEQYF.

The rearrangement links TRBV7-3 to TRBJ1-4; the match to TRBD1 covers 7 bases. From germline, CDR1 is SGHTA and CDR2 FQGTGA. This CDR3 is 13 amino acids long. Trimming at V came to 5 bases and at J to 11 bases, leaving 8 bases not matched to a gene. The CDR3 nucleotides read TGTGCCAGCAGCCCCGGGCAGGGGGGTAAACTGTTTTTT. This sequence encodes CASSPGQGGKLFF.

V gene TRBV6-5 combines with J gene TRBJ1-2; TRBD1 is a possible D gene (5 bases). Between the trimmed V and J ends, which lost 7 bases and 4 bases, there was a span of 13 bases. The germline V gene encodes CDR1 MNHEY and CDR2 SVGAGI. This CDR3 comprises 13 residues. The CDR3 reads CASKGTGLYGYTF. As DNA, the CDR3 is TGTGCCAGCAAGGGAACAGGCCTCTATGGCTACACCTTC.

This chain connects TRBV23-1 to TRBJ2-2, with TRBD2 matching 11 bases. TRBV23-1 is treated as an ORF (open reading frame) with a function not yet certain. This CDR3 region has 15 residues. With V trimmed by 8 bases and J by 7 bases, 9 bases remained unmatched. The CDR3 DNA is TGCGCCAGCTCTACTAGCGGGAGTACAATCGGGGAGCTGTTTTTT. The encoded protein is CASSTSGSTIGELFF.

This chain connects TRBV24-1 to TRBJ2-1; D might be TRBD2 (6 bases). Trimming left V 3 bases short and J 8 bases short, with 31 bases between. CDR3 length: 20 residues. Germline V gives CDR1 KGHDR, CDR2 SFDVKD. The CDR3 region is CATSDPKVGRAGPSGHEQFF. The CDR3 DNA sequence: TGTGCCACCAGTGATCCAAAGGTGGGGCGCGCGGGTCCGAGCGGGCATGAGCAGTTCTTC.

This clone was recorded once. This rearrangement joins TRBV5-1 to TRBJ2-7; D is ambiguous. Germline V gene lookup returns CDR1 SGHRS and CDR2 YFSETQ. V was clipped by 4 bases and J by 3 bases, with 17 bases between them. The CDR3 contains 15 residues. This CDR3 reads CASSPRLRQDYEQYF. The CDR3 DNA follows: TGCGCCAGCAGCCCGCGTCTTCGGCAGGACTACGAGCAGTACTTC.

The chain is built from TRBV19 and TRBJ2-5; 8 nucleotides align to TRBD2. J was trimmed by 2 bases and V by 3 bases; bases with no gene match: 5. The CDR3 sequence is 15 residues long. From germline, CDR1 is LNHDA and CDR2 SQIVND (reference sequence). The CDR3 loop reads CASSIQRGTQETQYF. CDR3 bases: TGTGCCAGTAGTATTCAGCGGGGGACTCAAGAGACCCAGTACTTC.

The chain carries TRBV5-1 and TRBJ1-1, with D possibly being TRBD1 (5 bases). CDR1 and CDR2 from the germline V gene are SGHRS and YFSETQ. V gave up 0 bases and J gave up 8 bases, with 8 bases separating them. CDR3 length: 12 residues. This CDR3 is CASSLAGNEAFF. The CDR3 DNA sequence: TGCGCCAGCAGCTTGGCAGGGAACGAAGCTTTCTTT.

The genes are TRBV28 and TRBJ1-4, with D possibly TRBD1 on 5 matching bases. The length of the CDR3 is 17 residues. Germline loops: CDR1 MDHEN, CDR2 SYDVKM. The ends were cut back, 6 bases at V and 3 bases at J, with 20 bases in the middle. CDR3 sequence: CASRTSTVVDANEKLFF. The CDR3 region has the DNA TGTGCCAGCAGGACGTCGACAGTCGTTGATGCTAATGAAAAACTGTTTTTT.

The chain joins TRBV10-3 to TRBJ2-7; TRBD1 is a possible D gene (5 bases). The CDR3 covers 15 residues. V was clipped by 3 bases and J by 1 base, with 13 bases between them. CDR1 is ENHRY, CDR2 SYGVKD, per germline. In DNA, the CDR3 is TGTGCCATCAGTGATCCCCAGGGAAGGTCCTACGAGCAGTACTTC. This sequence encodes CAISDPQGRSYEQYF.

The J gene is TRBJ1-6, the V gene TRBV7-3; D may be TRBD1 (5 bases). Germline V gene sequence: CDR1 SGHTA, CDR2 FQGTGA. V was trimmed by 3 bases and J by 5 bases, leaving 8 bases between them. There are 14 residues in the CDR3. CDR3 amino acids: CASSFGGDNSPLHF. The CDR3 DNA reads as TGTGCCAGCAGCTTCGGGGGGGATAATTCACCCCTCCACTTT.

This clone was found once. The rearrangement joins TRBV6-5 to TRBJ1-3, with a weak D call TRBD1 (5 bases). Trimming took off 5 bases at V and 4 bases at J, with 15 bases between the two ends. The V gene's germline CDR1 is MNHEY and CDR2 SVGAGI. The CDR3 runs 15 residues. The CDR3 protein is CASSPPPRGGNTIYF. The CDR3 bases are TGTGCCAGCAGTCCCCCTCCGCGGGGGGGAAACACCATATATTTT.

V and J are TRBV10-3 and TRBJ1-6; D call uncertain. Germline assignment: CDR1 ENHRY and CDR2 SYGVKD. The length of the CDR3 is 14 residues. V lost 2 bases and J lost 4, with 6 bases in between. The CDR3 bases are TGTGCCATCAGTGAGGGAGGATATAATTCACCCCTCCACTTT. This codes for CAISEGGYNSPLHF.

To note about this clone: The same CDR3 arises from other DNA sequences in this sample as well. This chain connects TRBV7-9 to TRBJ1-1; 9 bases match TRBD1. Germline lookup yields CDR1 SEHNR and CDR2 FQNEAQ (reference sequence). The V segment lost 3 bases and the J segment 5 bases; nucleotides outside the gene matches: 7. This CDR3 contains 15 residues. CDR3 DNA: TGTGCCAGCAGCTTCTCACAGGGGGCAAATACTGAAGCTTTCTTT. Translated: CASSFSQGANTEAFF.

The J gene is TRBJ2-5, the V gene TRBV6-5, with 12 bases that match TRBD2. CDR1 MNHEY and CDR2 SVGAGI come from the germline V gene. The junction had 5 bases not matched to a gene; V was cut back by 2 bases and J by 4 bases. The CDR3 consists of 16 residues. The CDR3 bases are TGTGCCAGCAGTTACGGGACTAGCGGGTCCGGAGAGACCCAGTACTTC. This codes for CASSYGTSGSGETQYF.

This chain joins TRBV21-1 and TRBJ2-3; no DNA check was done on the table's D call, TRBD2. TRBV21-1 represents a pseudogene. The CDR3 contains 17 residues. The CDR3 here is CASSLKGAGGSTDTQYF. The CDR3 nucleotides read TGTGCCAGCAGCCTTAAGGGAGCGGGAGGGAGCACAGATACGCAGTATTTT.